The rows below give T cell receptor beta chains drawn from one sample of a study of cytomegalovirus exposure and HLA in healthy donors. The protocol was immunoSEQ multiplex PCR, while the TCRdb copy is restricted to in-frame clones and leaves out a portion. There are about 130,000 clones in the sample; 75% to 80% occur only once, and roughly 4.2% lies in the top ten. The sample comprised PBMCs. The receptors derive from a male donor in good health and CMV-seronegative. Both conserved end residues are part of each CDR3. The listing skips clone size in some rows; elsewhere it reads once, few, many or a size class.

length	size	V	J	CDR3
14	.	TRBV25-1	TRBJ2-1	CASSAKQGYNEQFF
18	.	TRBV5-6	TRBJ1-2	CASSLYGQGPSAFRGYTF
14	once	TRBV19	TRBJ2-1	CASSWDRGQNEQFF
15	.	TRBV7-3	TRBJ2-5	CASSDSPGPQETQYF
15	few	TRBV28	TRBJ1-1	CASSPPSRGDTEAFF
14	.	TRBV2	TRBJ1-3	CASSVPGAGNTIYF
16	.	TRBV27	TRBJ1-2	CASSLDPGSGNYGYTF
15	.	TRBV6-6	TRBJ2-2	CANSPAGLNTGELFF
14	.	TRBV7-2	TRBJ1-2	CASSLRTGGYGYTF
15	.	TRBV19	TRBJ2-7	CASSIDAGIRDEQYF
13	.	TRBV7-2	TRBJ2-5	CASRPGGQETQYF